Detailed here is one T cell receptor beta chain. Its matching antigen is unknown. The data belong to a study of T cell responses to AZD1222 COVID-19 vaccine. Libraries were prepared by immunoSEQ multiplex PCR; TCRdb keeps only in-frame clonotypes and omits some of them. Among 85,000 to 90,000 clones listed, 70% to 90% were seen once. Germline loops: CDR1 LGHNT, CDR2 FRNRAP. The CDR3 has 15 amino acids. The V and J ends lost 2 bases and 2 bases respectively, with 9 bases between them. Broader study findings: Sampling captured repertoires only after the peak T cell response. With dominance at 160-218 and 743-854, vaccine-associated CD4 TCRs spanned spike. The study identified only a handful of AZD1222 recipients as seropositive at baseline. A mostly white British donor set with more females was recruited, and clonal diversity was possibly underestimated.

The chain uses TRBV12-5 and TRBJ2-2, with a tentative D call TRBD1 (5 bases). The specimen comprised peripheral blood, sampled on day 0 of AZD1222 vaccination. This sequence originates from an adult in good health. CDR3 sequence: CASGLTQGNTGELFF. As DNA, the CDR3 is TGTGCTAGTGGTTTGACTCAGGGAAACACCGGGGAGCTGTTTTTT.